These 21 T cell receptor beta chains originate from one sample sequenced in a study of OX40 agonist ivuxolimab in advanced cancers. The method behind the library was the immunoSEQ multiplex PCR assay. Not all clones reach the TCRdb copy of this immuneACCESS table, which keeps in-frame sequences only. Checked studies attribute under half of the gap to unresolved V genes and leave the rest unexplained. Across this sample there are around 84,000 clones, with approximately 90% seen only once. The ten largest clones capture nearly 0.55% of the sample. Sequenced here: CD4+ or CD8+ T cells sorted from blood, sampled in a trial of the OX40 agonist ivuxolimab. Every receptor here comes from an adult with an advanced solid tumor such as melanoma, head and neck, liver or kidney cancer.

The V call is TRBV11-3, the J call TRBJ2-6; D is unresolved. In germline, CDR1 is SGHNT, CDR2 YENEEA. The CDR3 sequence is 15 residues long. V was clipped by 5 bases and J by 0 bases, with 8 bases between them. The CDR3 here is CASSLTPSGANVLTF. The DNA of the CDR3 is TGTGCCAGCAGCCTAACCCCCTCTGGGGCCAACGTCCTGACTTTC.

This clone appeared once. The chain links TRBV7-2 to TRBJ1-1; D is ambiguous. The ends were cut back, 5 bases at V and 0 bases at J, with 19 bases in the middle. The CDR3 runs 17 residues. The V gene's germline CDR1 is SGHTA and CDR2 FQGNSA. The CDR3 protein is CASSPQDSAFMNTEAFF. In DNA form, the CDR3 reads TGTGCCAGCAGCCCCCAGGACTCTGCTTTCATGAACACTGAAGCTTTCTTT.

This chain uses TRBV5-5 with TRBJ2-2, with D possibly TRBD1 on 5 matching bases. The V end lost 4 bases, the J end lost 0 bases, and 13 bases lay between the germline ends. The germline V gene has CDR1 SGHKS and CDR2 YYEKEE (reference sequence). This CDR3 spans 16 amino acids. CDR3 bases: TGTGCCAGCAGCCCACAGGACAAAGCGAACACCGGGGAGCTGTTTTTT. Translated: CASSPQDKANTGELFF.

This chain joins TRBV7-3 and TRBJ2-2; D is ambiguous. Trimming pared 7 bases from V and 0 bases from J, leaving 9 bases between. The CDR3 has 14 residues. Germline V gene data show CDR1 as SGHTA and CDR2 as FQGTGA. CDR3 residues: CASKVAANTGELFF. The CDR3 DNA sequence: TGTGCCAGCAAGGTAGCAGCGAACACCGGGGAGCTGTTTTTT.

This clone came up once. The chain links TRBV7-9 to TRBJ1-1, with D possibly TRBD1 on 5 matching bases. The germline V and J ends were trimmed by 3 bases and 3 bases, with 11 bases remaining between them. In germline, CDR1 is SEHNR, CDR2 FQNEAQ (reference sequence). The CDR3 has 14 residues. DNA for the CDR3: TGTGCCAGCAGCTTGTTGAGGGGAGACACTGAAGCTTTCTTT. Translation gives CASSLLRGDTEAFF.

This CDR3 is CASRMGLAGAGTGELFF. The CDR3 nucleotides are TGTGCCAGCAGGATGGGACTAGCGGGAGCAGGCACCGGGGAGCTGTTTTTT. The chain recombines TRBV7-9 with TRBJ2-2; 14 nucleotides align to TRBD2. The V segment lost 6 bases and the J segment 4 bases; nucleotides outside the gene matches: 7. Germline V CDR1 and CDR2: SEHNR, FQNEAQ (reference sequence). The CDR3 totals 17 residues.

J is TRBJ2-5 and V is TRBV9; 8 bases line up with TRBD1. Germline loops: CDR1 SGDLS, CDR2 YYNGEE. Trimming cost V 4 bases and J 4 bases; bases outside gene matches: 9. The CDR3 totals 15 residues. CDR3 nucleotide sequence: TGTGCCAGCAGCCCTAGAGGACAGGGACGAGAGACCCAGTACTTC. It encodes CASSPRGQGRETQYF.

The rearrangement links TRBV18 to TRBJ1-1; TRBD1 matches at 9 bases. J was trimmed by 4 bases and V by 5 bases; bases with no gene match: 5. Germline V CDR1 and CDR2: KGHSH, LQKENI. CDR3 length: 14 amino acids. The CDR3 nucleotides read TGTGCCAGCTCAAGGACAGGGGCGGGCACTGAAGCTTTCTTT. Protein product: CASSRTGAGTEAFF.

This chain uses TRBV2 with TRBJ2-7; D remains unclear. CDR1 and CDR2 (germline): SNHLY, FYNNEI. V was cut by 0 bases and J by 4 bases, with 7 bases left in between. The CDR3 sequence is 13 residues long. CDR3: CASSEAKDYEQYF. The CDR3, as DNA: TGTGCCAGCAGTGAAGCGAAGGATTACGAGCAGTACTTC. The full variable domain, its missing parts supplied by reference TRBV2 and TRBJ2-7, is EPEVTQTPSHQVTQMGQEVILRCVPISNHLYFYWYRQILGQKVEFLVSFYNNEISEKSEIFDDQFSVERPDGSNFTLKIRSTKLEDSAMYFCASSEAKDYEQYFGPGTRLTVT.

The rearrangement links TRBV6-5 to TRBJ2-1; D tentatively reads TRBD1 or TRBD2 (5 bases each). Trimming left V 2 bases short and J 2 bases short, with 7 bases between. The CDR3 spans 14 residues. Germline CDR1 reads MNHEY; CDR2 reads SVGAGI. The CDR3 DNA reads TGTGCCAGCAGTTACCGGGGCACCTACAATGAGCAGTTCTTC. This sequence encodes CASSYRGTYNEQFF.

This clone was picked up one time. The genes are TRBV25-1 and TRBJ1-5; D is unclear. V was shortened by 1 base and J by 7 bases, with 11 bases between the two germline ends. Germline assignment: CDR1 MGHDK and CDR2 SYGVNS. The CDR3 spans 14 residues. The CDR3 sequence: CASSEFGSLQPQHF. The CDR3 nucleotides are TGTGCCAGCAGTGAATTCGGCAGCCTCCAGCCCCAGCATTTT.

Here the CDR3 reads CASSLDRNTEAFF. CDR3 nucleotides: TGCGCCAGCAGCTTGGACCGGAACACTGAAGCTTTCTTT. The J gene is TRBJ1-1, the V gene TRBV5-1; D not resolved. The CDR3 is 13 amino acids. V was cut by 0 bases and J by 1 base, with 4 bases left in between. The germline gives CDR1 SGHRS, CDR2 YFSETQ.

The chain uses TRBV9 and TRBJ2-7; 8 bases align to TRBD2. The CDR3 runs 14 residues. V was clipped by 5 bases and J by 5 bases; unmatched bases: 9. Germline assignment: CDR1 SGDLS and CDR2 YYNGEE. Written as DNA, the CDR3 is TGTGCCAGCAGTCCCGGGACTAGAAACCACGAGCAGTACTTC. Its translation: CASSPGTRNHEQYF.

The rearrangement uses TRBV7-9 and TRBJ2-3; D might be TRBD1 or TRBD2, each matching 6 bases. The CDR3 spans 14 residues. CDR1 is SEHNR and CDR2 is FQNEAQ in the germline V gene (reference sequence). Trimming removed 5 bases from V and 2 bases from J, with 11 bases in between. The CDR3 loop is CASSPTGATDTQYF. The CDR3 DNA follows: TGTGCCAGCAGCCCAACGGGGGCCACAGATACGCAGTATTTT.

The V gene is TRBV29-1, the J gene TRBJ2-7; TRBD1 might be the D (5 bases). Trimming removed 1 base at V and 3 bases at J, with 19 bases between. Germline V lookup: CDR1 SQVTM, CDR2 ANQGSEA. The CDR3 totals 16 residues. CDR3 nucleotides: TGCAGCGTTGAAGTTGGGGCCTCAGGGAACCACTACGAGCAGTACTTC. Translated, it gives CSVEVGASGNHYEQYF.

The CDR3 nucleotides read TGCGCCAGCAGCCTAGTCTTGACTGTAAGATCCTACGAGCAGTACTTC. This translates into CASSLVLTVRSYEQYF. The chain couples TRBV4-1 to TRBJ2-7; D remains unclear. From germline, CDR1 is MGHRA and CDR2 YSYEKL. This CDR3 is 16 amino acids long. The V end lost 4 bases, the J end lost 1 base, and 17 bases lay between the germline ends.

The J gene is TRBJ2-2, the V gene TRBV7-3; 7 bases agree with TRBD2. This CDR3 spans 17 amino acids. The V segment lost 5 bases and the J segment 4 bases; nucleotides outside the gene matches: 13. Germline CDR1 reads SGHTA; CDR2 reads FQGTGA. Here the CDR3 reads CASSPSGTGGGTGELFF. In DNA form, the CDR3 reads TGTGCCAGCAGCCCAAGTGGGACGGGAGGTGGCACCGGGGAGCTGTTTTTT.

The chain couples TRBV5-6 to TRBJ1-2; perhaps TRBD1 as D (5 bases). The length of the CDR3 is 15 residues. Trimming removed 2 bases at V and 1 base at J, with 12 bases between. The germline V gene encodes CDR1 SGHDT and CDR2 YYEEEE. The CDR3 nucleotides are TGTGCCAGCAGCTTACCCCCGGGACTTAACTATGGCTACACCTTC. It specifies CASSLPPGLNYGYTF.

This chain uses TRBV7-2 with TRBJ2-1; no clear D gene. The CDR3 totals 12 residues. Germline loops: CDR1 SGHTA, CDR2 FQGNSA. The ends were cut back, 2 bases at V and 6 bases at J, with 5 bases in the middle. The CDR3 region is CASSLFLNEQFF. Here the CDR3 DNA reads TGTGCCAGCAGCTTATTCCTCAATGAGCAGTTCTTC.

The rearrangement links TRBV28 to TRBJ2-7, with D perhaps matching TRBD2 (7 bases). This CDR3 comprises 16 residues. V was pared by 3 bases and J by 0 bases, with 15 bases between. Germline assignment: CDR1 MDHEN and CDR2 SYDVKM. Here the CDR3 DNA reads TGTGCCAGCAGTTTGGGAGGGACAACGCCCTCCTACGAGCAGTACTTC. As protein: CASSLGGTTPSYEQYF.

The CDR3: CASSQSAAGVVEQFF. CDR3 coding DNA: TGCGCCAGCAGCCAATCCGCAGCGGGAGTGGTTGAGCAGTTCTTC. V usage is TRBV5-1 and J usage is TRBJ2-1, with 8 bases identical to TRBD2. In germline, CDR1 is SGHRS, CDR2 YFSETQ. The junction had 12 bases not matched to a gene; V was cut back by 4 bases and J by 9 bases. This CDR3 contains 15 residues.